A single sample is the source of the 27 T cell receptor beta chains below, sequenced in a study of human T cells and chemical hapten exposure. TCRdb re-derived calls from the RACE reads in MiXCR, one entry per CDR3 protein. The table lists fewer than 100,000 distinct CDR3 sequences, over 7.5% of them singletons. Time point denoted: patch test 2, 6 weeks after DPC sensitization. Sample treatment: therapeutic diphenylcyclopropenone sensitization with weekly scalp DPC. Material: whole blood, obtained in connection with sensitization to the hapten diphenylcyclopropenone (DPC). Receptors were obtained from a woman in her thirties or forties with alopecia areata. Some clones in this sample may be carry-over from other donors' samples.

This clonotype was seen only once. J is TRBJ1-4 and V is TRBV7-9; TRBD1 is a possible D gene (6 bases). V lost 5 bases to trimming and J lost 4 bases, with 11 bases between them. Germline V gives CDR1 SEHNR, CDR2 FQNEAQ (reference sequence). The length of the CDR3 is 14 residues. The CDR3 coding sequence is TGTGCCAGCAGCCGGGACACGATTAATGAAAAACTGTTTTTT. Translation gives CASSRDTINEKLFF.

The CDR3 reads CASSLLTGVLYF. For the CDR3, the DNA is TGTGCCAGCAGTTTATTAACAGGGGTTCTGTACTTC. The rearrangement links TRBV28 to TRBJ2-4; 7 bases agree with TRBD1. The CDR3 length is 12 residues. V gave up 1 base and J gave up 15 bases; unmatched junction bases: 6. Per the germline V gene, CDR1 is MDHEN and CDR2 is SYDVKM.

The chain links TRBV29-1 to TRBJ2-7; D uncertain. V lost 4 bases to trimming and J lost 5 bases, with 9 bases between them. CDR3 length: 11 amino acids. CDR1 SQVTM and CDR2 ANQGSEA come from the germline V gene. CDR3 DNA sequence: TGCAGCGTTGTACAGTCTGACGAGCAGTACTTC. It specifies CSVVQSDEQYF.

The V gene is TRBV14, the J gene TRBJ1-5; no reliable D call. Germline values: CDR1 SGHDN, CDR2 FVKESK. The CDR3 sequence is 11 residues long. V gave up 0 bases and J gave up 7 bases, with 1 base separating them. The CDR3 is CASSQEQPQHF. CDR3 DNA: TGTGCCAGCAGCCAAGAGCAGCCCCAGCATTTT.

The sample holds a few counts of this clonotype. The chain is built from TRBV7-3 and TRBJ1-1; the match to TRBD1 covers 8 bases. The V gene end was trimmed by 5 bases and the J gene end by 2 bases; junction bases not matched to a gene: 7. Germline V CDR1 and CDR2: SGHTA, FQGTGA. The CDR3 is 15 amino acids. The CDR3 is CASSPRSGGNTEAFF. CDR3 DNA sequence: TGTGCCAGCAGCCCACGCTCAGGGGGCAACACTGAAGCTTTCTTT. Combining the CDR3 with reference TRBV7-3 and TRBJ1-1 gives the whole variable domain GAGVSQTPSNKVTEKGKYVELRCDPISGHTALYWYRQSLGQGPEFLIYFQGTGAADDSGLPNDRFFAVRPEGSVSTLKIQRTERGDSAVYLCASSPRSGGNTEAFFGQGTRLTVV.

The genes are TRBV20-1 and TRBJ2-3; 11 positions agree with TRBD1. Germline CDR1 is DFQATT and CDR2 is SNEGSKA (reference sequence). Trimming took 3 bases from V and 4 from J; bases not matched to a gene: 6. CDR3 size: 15 residues. CDR3 sequence: CSASSGQGASDTQYF. DNA for the CDR3: TGCAGTGCTAGCAGCGGACAGGGGGCTTCAGATACGCAGTATTTT.

For the CDR3, the DNA is TGCAGTGCTGATAGGGGGGTTCAGTACTTC. This sequence encodes CSADRGVQYF. The genes are TRBV20-1 and TRBJ2-5; D is perhaps TRBD1 or TRBD2 (6 bases each). V gave up 5 bases and J gave up 11 bases, with 12 bases separating them. CDR1 and CDR2 (germline): DFQATT, SNEGSKA (reference sequence). The CDR3 is 10 residues long.

This clonotype was recorded many times. The chain has TRBV3-1 and TRBJ2-5; 7 bases map to TRBD2. From germline, CDR1 is LGHDT and CDR2 YNNKEL (reference sequence). The CDR3 sequence is 18 residues long. The ends lost 0 bases at V and 3 bases at J; junction bases unmatched: 13. CDR3 protein: CASSQDGLASGKEETQYF. CDR3 sequence (DNA): TGTGCCAGCAGCCAAGATGGTTTGGCTAGCGGTAAGGAAGAGACCCAGTACTTC.

This clonotype was seen a few times. This chain uses TRBV7-8 with TRBJ2-1; tentative D call: TRBD1 (6 bases). V dropped 3 bases and J dropped 13 bases, with 13 bases sitting between them. Per germline, CDR1 SGHVS and CDR2 FQNEAQ. The CDR3 length is 12 residues. CDR3 protein: CASSLIAGEQFF. DNA for the CDR3: TGTGCCAGCAGCTTGATCGCAGGGGAACAGTTCTTC.

Ten or more counts support this clonotype. The gene calls are TRBV12-3 or TRBV12-4 and TRBJ1-6; no reliable D call. The germline V and J ends were trimmed by 0 bases and 9 bases, with 9 bases remaining between them. This CDR3 is 14 amino acids long. CDR3 sequence reads: CASSLARHSSPLHF. In nucleotides, the CDR3 is TGTGCCAGCAGTTTAGCGCGTCATAGTTCACCCCTCCACTTT.

This clonotype has ten or more counts. The gene calls are TRBV6-6 and TRBJ2-3, with 7 positions matching TRBD2. The CDR3 sequence is 16 residues long. The J segment lost 5 bases and the V segment lost 0 bases, leaving 8 bases of the junction unmatched. Germline V lookup: CDR1 MNHNY, CDR2 SVGAGI (reference sequence). The CDR3 sequence is CASSYSAAGSGDTQYF. CDR3 in DNA: TGTGCCAGCAGTTACTCGGCAGCGGGATCGGGAGATACGCAGTATTTT.

This clonotype was counted only a few times. The chain couples TRBV29-1 to TRBJ2-2, with TRBD1 matching over 11 bases. V trimming: 5 bases; J trimming: 7 bases; junction bases outside the gene matches: 6. CDR1 and CDR2 from the germline V gene are SQVTM and ANQGSEA. This CDR3 comprises 14 residues. The CDR3 sequence: CSVRPGTGGGELFF. CDR3 bases: TGCAGCGTTCGACCCGGGACAGGGGGCGGGGAGCTGTTTTTT.

V and J are TRBV14 and TRBJ2-5; D gene uncertain. The germline V and J ends were trimmed by 0 bases and 2 bases, with 10 bases remaining between them. Germline V gene sequence: CDR1 SGHDN, CDR2 FVKESK. The CDR3 runs 15 residues. CDR3 bases: TGTGCCAGCAGCCAAGATTTTGGACGGCAAGAGACCCAGTACTTC. Its translation: CASSQDFGRQETQYF.

The rearrangement uses TRBV29-1 and TRBJ1-2; D perhaps matches TRBD1 (5 bases). Trimming stripped 1 base from V and 4 bases from J, with 7 bases between. The germline V gene has CDR1 SQVTM and CDR2 ANQGSEA. The CDR3 is 12 residues long. The DNA for the CDR3 is TGCAGCGTTGAAGCCAGGGCCTATGGCTACACCTTC. Amino acids: CSVEARAYGYTF.

This clonotype was found a few times. The chain has TRBV7-2 and TRBJ1-5, with 8 bases fitting TRBD1. V gave up 2 bases and J gave up 1 base; unmatched junction bases: 7. The length of the CDR3 is 17 residues. Germline V gives CDR1 SGHTA, CDR2 FQGNSA. The CDR3 DNA reads as TGTGCCAGCAGCTTACTGGGCAGGGGGCGAAGCAATCAGCCCCAGCATTTT. Translating it yields CASSLLGRGRSNQPQHF.

This clonotype was recorded many times. V is TRBV9 and J is TRBJ1-2; D remains unclear. The V and J ends lost 7 bases and 1 base respectively, with 5 bases between them. The germline CDR1 and CDR2 sequences are SGDLS and YYNGEE. The CDR3 is 11 amino acids. CDR3 in amino acids: CASGDNYGYTF. In nucleotides, the CDR3 is TGTGCCAGCGGGGATAACTATGGCTACACCTTC.

This clonotype was observed many times. The chain couples TRBV7-2 to TRBJ2-3, with TRBD2 identical over 7 bases. V dropped 0 bases and J dropped 6; count of bases not matched to a gene: 9. This CDR3 has 16 amino acids. Germline values: CDR1 SGHTA, CDR2 FQGNSA. For the CDR3, the DNA is TGTGCCAGCAGCTTAGCGCAGGGCGGGAGAGGCGATACGCAGTATTTT. Its protein is CASSLAQGGRGDTQYF.

This clonotype has a handful of counts. This sequence joins TRBV10-3 and TRBJ2-3; D perhaps matches TRBD2 (5 bases). V lost 4 bases and J lost 1, with 15 bases in between. CDR1 is ENHRY and CDR2 is SYGVKD in the germline V gene. This CDR3 is built from 16 residues. The chain's CDR3 is CAISGIGGGGTDTQYF. DNA for the CDR3: TGTGCCATCAGTGGAATTGGCGGAGGCGGCACAGATACGCAGTATTTT.

This chain links TRBV29-1 with TRBJ1-2; TRBD1 matches 9 bases. The germline gives CDR1 SQVTM, CDR2 ANQGSEA. Trimming took 6 bases from V and 3 from J; bases not matched to a gene: 11. This CDR3 region has 15 residues. The CDR3 reads CSVYIPGQGDYGYTF. DNA for the CDR3: TGCAGCGTCTATATCCCGGGACAGGGTGACTATGGCTACACCTTC.

This clonotype occurred a few times. This chain connects TRBV6-6 to TRBJ2-7; perhaps TRBD2 as D (7 bases). V was shortened by 4 bases and J by 6 bases, with 13 bases between the two germline ends. The CDR3 has 13 amino acids. Germline V CDR1 and CDR2: MNHNY, SVGAGI (reference sequence). In DNA form, the CDR3 reads TGTGCCAGCAGTTTGCCGGGGGGCGGCGAGCAGTACTTC. This gives the protein CASSLPGGGEQYF.

This chain connects TRBV4-3 to TRBJ2-7, with a possible D match to TRBD2 (6 bases). V lost 0 bases and J 6 bases, leaving 18 bases between the germline ends. The CDR3 is made up of 16 amino acids. CDR1 LGHNA and CDR2 YSLEER come from the germline V gene. CDR3 residues: CASSQDRGLTPGEQYF. Here the CDR3 DNA reads TGCGCCAGCAGCCAAGATCGAGGACTAACGCCCGGCGAGCAGTACTTC.

This clonotype was picked up a small number of times. V usage is TRBV18 and J usage is TRBJ1-5; 9 bases line up with TRBD1. Unmatched junction bases numbered 4, after V lost 2 bases and J lost 5 bases. This CDR3 has 15 amino acids. The germline gives CDR1 KGHSH, CDR2 LQKENI. CDR3 DNA sequence: TGTGCCAGCTCACCAGGGACAGGGAATTATCAGCCCCAGCATTTT. It codes for CASSPGTGNYQPQHF.

This clonotype came up a few times. The chain has TRBV27 and TRBJ2-5; D unclear. This CDR3 is built from 14 residues. V dropped 4 bases and J dropped 2 bases, with 11 bases sitting between them. CDR1 and CDR2 (germline): MNHEY, SMNVEV (reference sequence). The CDR3 region is CASSSLTNQETQYF. CDR3 DNA: TGTGCCAGCAGTTCATTGACAAATCAAGAGACCCAGTACTTC.

At least ten counts were recorded for this clonotype. The gene calls are TRBV6-5 and TRBJ2-3, with a tentative D call TRBD2 (5 bases). Germline V gene sequence: CDR1 MNHEY, CDR2 SVGAGI. The CDR3 is 12 residues long. V lost 9 bases and J 7 bases, leaving 14 bases between the germline ends. CDR3 residues: CARRSGAYTQYF. DNA of the CDR3: TGTGCCAGAAGGAGCGGAGCCTATACGCAGTATTTT.

The chain is built from TRBV18 and TRBJ1-4; D uncertain. Trimming shortened V by 6 bases and J by 0 bases, and 11 bases separated the two germline ends. The CDR3 sequence is 15 residues long. Germline V gene sequence: CDR1 KGHSH, CDR2 LQKENI. The CDR3 DNA reads as TGTGCCAGCTCGCCGGGCAGGACAACTAATGAAAAACTGTTTTTT. Residues: CASSPGRTTNEKLFF.

In this sample, this clonotype turned up many times. The V gene is TRBV11-2, the J gene TRBJ1-4; 9 bases fit TRBD1. The trim removed 5 bases at V and 7 bases at J, leaving 11 bases unmatched. The germline V gene has CDR1 SGHAT and CDR2 FQNNGV. The CDR3 has 16 amino acids. The CDR3 sequence: CASSPTGQGGGEKLFF. The DNA of the CDR3 is TGTGCCAGCAGCCCCACGGGACAGGGTGGAGGTGAAAAACTGTTTTTT.

CDR3 in DNA: TGCGCCAGCAGCCAGAGTACAGCCAACTATGGCTACACCTTC. It specifies CASSQSTANYGYTF. V and J are TRBV4-1 and TRBJ1-2; D gene uncertain. The CDR3 consists of 14 residues. Germline values: CDR1 MGHRA, CDR2 YSYEKL. Trimming pared 3 bases from V and 2 bases from J, leaving 10 bases between.